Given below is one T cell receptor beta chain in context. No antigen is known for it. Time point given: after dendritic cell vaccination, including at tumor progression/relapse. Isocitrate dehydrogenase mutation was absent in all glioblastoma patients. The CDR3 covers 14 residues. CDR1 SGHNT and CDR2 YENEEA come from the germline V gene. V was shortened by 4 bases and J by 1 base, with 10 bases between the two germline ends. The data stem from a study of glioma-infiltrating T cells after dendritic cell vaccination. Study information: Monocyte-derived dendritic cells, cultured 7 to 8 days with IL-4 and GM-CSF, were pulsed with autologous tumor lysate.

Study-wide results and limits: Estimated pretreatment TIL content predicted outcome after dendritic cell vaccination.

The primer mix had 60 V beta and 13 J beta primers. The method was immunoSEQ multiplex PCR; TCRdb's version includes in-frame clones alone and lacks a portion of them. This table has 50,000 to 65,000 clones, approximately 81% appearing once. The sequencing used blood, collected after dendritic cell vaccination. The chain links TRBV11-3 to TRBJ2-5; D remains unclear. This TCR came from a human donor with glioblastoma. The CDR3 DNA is TGTGCCAGCAGCTCGCTCCTAGGCCAAGAGACCCAGTACTTC. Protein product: CASSSLLGQETQYF.